This T cell receptor beta chain was obtained from a study of cytomegalovirus exposure and HLA in healthy donors. About this clone: The target antigen is unknown.

Method: immunoSEQ multiplex PCR; TCRdb's copy keeps in-frame clones and lacks some. The table lists about 130,000 clones, roughly 87% of them singletons. Study-wide points: Among TCR beta chains, those listed as cytomegalovirus-associated numbered some 160.

V shed 6 bases, J shed 4 bases, and the junction held 6 bases outside the gene matches. CDR1 is SNHLY, CDR2 FYNNEI, per germline. The CDR3 sequence is 14 residues long. The approximately 130-subject validation cohort, separate from the roughly 700-subject first cohort, included the donors. This sequence was found in a woman aged 18-35 years in good health and CMV-seropositive. Sequenced: PBMCs. The genes are TRBV2 and TRBJ2-7, with 10 bases aligning to TRBD1. CDR3 DNA sequence: TGTGCCAGCAGAGGGACAGGGGCAGGGTACGAGCAGTACTTC. Protein: CASRGTGAGYEQYF. Filled out from reference TRBV2 and TRBJ2-7, the complete variable domain reads EPEVTQTPSHQVTQMGQEVILRCVPISNHLYFYWYRQILGQKVEFLVSFYNNEISEKSEIFDDQFSVERPDGSNFTLKIRSTKLEDSAMYFCASRGTGAGYEQYFGPGTRLTVT.